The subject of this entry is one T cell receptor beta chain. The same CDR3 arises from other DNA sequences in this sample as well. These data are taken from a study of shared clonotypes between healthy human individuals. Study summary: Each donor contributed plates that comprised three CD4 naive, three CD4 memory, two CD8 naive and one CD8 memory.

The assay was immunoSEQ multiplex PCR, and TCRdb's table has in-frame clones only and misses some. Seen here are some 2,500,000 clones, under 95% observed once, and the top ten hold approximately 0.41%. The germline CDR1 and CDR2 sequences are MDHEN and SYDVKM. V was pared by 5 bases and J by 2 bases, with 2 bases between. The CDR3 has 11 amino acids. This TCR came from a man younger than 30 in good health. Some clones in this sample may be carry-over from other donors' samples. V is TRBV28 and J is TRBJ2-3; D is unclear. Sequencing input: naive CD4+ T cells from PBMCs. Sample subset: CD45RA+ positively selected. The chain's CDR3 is CASSITDTQYF. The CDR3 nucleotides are TGTGCCAGCAGTATCACAGATACGCAGTATTTT.